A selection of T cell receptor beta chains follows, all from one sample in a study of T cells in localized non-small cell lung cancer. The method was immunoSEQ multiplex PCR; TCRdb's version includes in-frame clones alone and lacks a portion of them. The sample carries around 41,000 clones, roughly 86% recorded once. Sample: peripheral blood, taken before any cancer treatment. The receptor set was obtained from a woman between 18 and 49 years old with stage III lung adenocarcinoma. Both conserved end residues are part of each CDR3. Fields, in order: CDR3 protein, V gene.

CDR3aa: CASSLGRRGQNTEAFF; v_gene: TRBV7-3
CDR3aa: CASSTDRGQTNEKLFF; v_gene: TRBV5-4
CDR3aa: CASRPGGRADTEAFF; v_gene: TRBV2
CDR3aa: CASRPYSPGSPLHF; v_gene: TRBV6-5
CDR3aa: CASRVDQGRTYEQYF; v_gene: TRBV6-6
CDR3aa: CASSISGAGGNQPQHF; v_gene: TRBV19
CDR3aa: CASSRSSGDNNEQFF; v_gene: TRBV4-2
CDR3aa: CASRPGTGNSPLHF; v_gene: TRBV5-5
CDR3aa: CASSPDTPYQETQYF; v_gene: TRBV5-1
CDR3aa: CASSILWDLGRNQPQHF; v_gene: TRBV19
CDR3aa: CASKWVLQYF; v_gene: TRBV6-1
CDR3aa: CAWSRGPNQPQHF; v_gene: TRBV30
CDR3aa: CASSQGIQGRRENIQYF; v_gene: TRBV4-1
CDR3aa: CASSLRDGAGNTIYF; v_gene: TRBV11-2
CDR3aa: CASSLGGQGSWWETQYF; v_gene: TRBV5-1
CDR3aa: CASSQDRANQPQHF; v_gene: TRBV4-2
CDR3aa: CASSPGSSGFDTEAFF; v_gene: TRBV7-2
CDR3aa: CASSKTLNTEAFF; v_gene: TRBV7-3
CDR3aa: CASSPRHGLMGTEAFF; v_gene: TRBV28
CDR3aa: CASSDGGGSTDTQYF; v_gene: TRBV2
CDR3aa: CASNPGTGDHEQFF; v_gene: TRBV6-6
CDR3aa: CASSGTEVHSYNEQFF; v_gene: TRBV11-2
CDR3aa: CASSRQGSYNEQFF; v_gene: TRBV6-5
CDR3aa: CASSLAGQVSYEQYF; v_gene: TRBV5-1
CDR3aa: CASGRGAREVTQYF; v_gene: TRBV12-5
CDR3aa: CASSLGRTGSNEKLFF; v_gene: TRBV5-1
CDR3aa: CASSLVGDGEAFF; v_gene: TRBV5-1
CDR3aa: CARGQGRNTEAFF; v_gene: TRBV30
CDR3aa: CASSLSPGLYSPLHF; v_gene: TRBV7-3
CDR3aa: CASTVGQDYNEKLFF; v_gene: TRBV6-6
CDR3aa: CASSHSGGAGETQYF; v_gene: TRBV11-2
CDR3aa: CASTRFGGDTQYF; v_gene: TRBV27
CDR3aa: CASSRGMGYNSPLHF; v_gene: TRBV19
CDR3aa: CASSSHRDTEAFF; v_gene: TRBV18
CDR3aa: CASSLQGDYGYTF; v_gene: TRBV25-1
CDR3aa: CASSYSFSGANVLTF; v_gene: TRBV6-5
CDR3aa: CASSVTSGAFETQYF; v_gene: TRBV9
CDR3aa: CASSPPGGSGFVWELFF; v_gene: TRBV18
CDR3aa: CASSQDLRPGGPQPQHF; v_gene: TRBV4-1